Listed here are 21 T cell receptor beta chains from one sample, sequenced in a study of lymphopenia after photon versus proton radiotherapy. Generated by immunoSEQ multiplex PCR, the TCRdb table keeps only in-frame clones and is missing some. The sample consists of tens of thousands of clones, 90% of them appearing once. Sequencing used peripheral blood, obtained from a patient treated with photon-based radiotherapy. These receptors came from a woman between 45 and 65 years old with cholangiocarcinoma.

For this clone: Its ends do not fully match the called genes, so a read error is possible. CDR3 in DNA: TGCGCCAGCAGCCAAGAGCGCCGGGACCGGACACCCCTCCACTTT. Translation: CASSQERRDRTPLHF. This chain joins TRBV5-4 and TRBJ1-6; possibly TRBD1 for D (5 bases). Germline V gives CDR1 SGHNT, CDR2 YYREEE (reference sequence). This CDR3 is built from 15 residues.

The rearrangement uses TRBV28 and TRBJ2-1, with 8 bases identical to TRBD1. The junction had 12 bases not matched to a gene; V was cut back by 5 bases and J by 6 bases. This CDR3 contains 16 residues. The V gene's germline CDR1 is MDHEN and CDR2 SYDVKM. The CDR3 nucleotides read TGTGCCAGCAGTCTAAGGACAGGGAAGTCGGGCAATGAGCAGTTCTTC. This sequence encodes CASSLRTGKSGNEQFF.

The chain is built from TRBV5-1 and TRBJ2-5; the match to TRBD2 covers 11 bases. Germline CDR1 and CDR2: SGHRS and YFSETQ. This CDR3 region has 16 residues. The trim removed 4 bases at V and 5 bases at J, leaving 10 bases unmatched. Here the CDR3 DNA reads TGCGCCAGCAGCCCTGGTGTAGCGGGGGGGCATGAGACCCAGTACTTC. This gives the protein CASSPGVAGGHETQYF.

The CDR3 DNA reads TGCGCCAGCAGCTTGGAGGGTTGGGAAGCTTTCTTT. Translation: CASSLEGWEAFF. The rearrangement joins TRBV5-1 to TRBJ1-1; D unresolved. This CDR3 has 12 amino acids. In germline, CDR1 is SGHRS, CDR2 YFSETQ. V was trimmed by 0 bases and J by 8 bases, leaving 8 bases between them. Complete variable domain (other parts from reference TRBV5-1 and TRBJ1-1): KAGVTQTPRYLIKTRGQQVTLSCSPISGHRSVSWYQQTPGQGLQFLFEYFSETQRNKGNFPGRFSGRQFSNSRSEMNVSTLELGDSALYLCASSLEGWEAFFGQGTRLTVV.

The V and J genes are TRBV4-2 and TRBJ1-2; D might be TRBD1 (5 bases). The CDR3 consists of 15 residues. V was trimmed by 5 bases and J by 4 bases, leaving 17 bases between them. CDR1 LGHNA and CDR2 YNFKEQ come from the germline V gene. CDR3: CASSSPGRQLYGYTF. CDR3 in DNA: TGTGCCAGCAGCTCACCGGGACGGCAACTCTATGGCTACACCTTC.

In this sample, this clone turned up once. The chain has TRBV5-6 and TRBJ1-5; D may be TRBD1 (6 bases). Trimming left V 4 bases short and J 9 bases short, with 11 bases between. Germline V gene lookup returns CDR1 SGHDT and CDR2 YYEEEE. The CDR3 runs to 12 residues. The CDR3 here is CASSQGGWPQHF. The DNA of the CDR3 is TGTGCCAGCAGCCAAGGGGGGTGGCCCCAGCATTTT.

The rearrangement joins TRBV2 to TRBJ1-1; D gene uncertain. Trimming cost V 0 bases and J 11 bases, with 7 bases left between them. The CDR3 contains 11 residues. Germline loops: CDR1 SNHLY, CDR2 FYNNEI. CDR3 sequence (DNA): TGTGCCAGCAGTGAAGCAAAGGCGGCTTTCTTT. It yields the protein CASSEAKAAFF.

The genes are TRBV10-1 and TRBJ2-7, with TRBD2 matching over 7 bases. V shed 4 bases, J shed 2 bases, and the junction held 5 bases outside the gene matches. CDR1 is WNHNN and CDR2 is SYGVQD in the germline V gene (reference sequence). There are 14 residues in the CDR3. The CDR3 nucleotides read TGCGCCAGCAGTGGAGCGGGACCCCCCTACGAGCAGTACTTC. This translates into CASSGAGPPYEQYF.

CDR3 loop: CAWSVRGPGYTF. The CDR3 DNA sequence: TGTGCCTGGAGTGTACGGGGCCCTGGCTACACCTTC. The gene calls are TRBV30 and TRBJ1-2; maybe TRBD1 (5 bases). Trimming removed 0 bases from V and 7 bases from J, with 9 bases in between. The V gene's germline CDR1 is GTSNPN and CDR2 SVGIG (reference sequence). The CDR3 totals 12 residues.

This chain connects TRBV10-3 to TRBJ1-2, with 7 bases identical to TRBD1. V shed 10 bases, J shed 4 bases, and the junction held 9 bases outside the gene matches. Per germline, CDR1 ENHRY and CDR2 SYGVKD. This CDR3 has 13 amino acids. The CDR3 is CATALGGLYGYTF. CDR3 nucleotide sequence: TGTGCCACCGCGTTAGGGGGCCTCTATGGCTACACCTTC.

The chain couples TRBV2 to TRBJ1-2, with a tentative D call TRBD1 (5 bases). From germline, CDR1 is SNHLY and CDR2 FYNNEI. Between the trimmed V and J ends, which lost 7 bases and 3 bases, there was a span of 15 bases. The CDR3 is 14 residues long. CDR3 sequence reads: CASTGGRGYYGYTF. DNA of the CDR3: TGTGCCAGCACCGGCGGACGGGGGTACTATGGCTACACCTTC. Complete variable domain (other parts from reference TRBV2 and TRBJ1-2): EPEVTQTPSHQVTQMGQEVILRCVPISNHLYFYWYRQILGQKVEFLVSFYNNEISEKSEIFDDQFSVERPDGSNFTLKIRSTKLEDSAMYFCASTGGRGYYGYTFGSGTRLTVV.

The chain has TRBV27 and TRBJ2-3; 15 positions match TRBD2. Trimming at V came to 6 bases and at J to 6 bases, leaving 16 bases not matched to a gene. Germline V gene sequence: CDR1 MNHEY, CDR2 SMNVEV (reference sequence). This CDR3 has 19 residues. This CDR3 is CASRPGGLAGGRNRDTQYF. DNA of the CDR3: TGTGCCAGCAGGCCCGGTGGACTAGCGGGGGGGCGAAATCGGGATACGCAGTATTTT.

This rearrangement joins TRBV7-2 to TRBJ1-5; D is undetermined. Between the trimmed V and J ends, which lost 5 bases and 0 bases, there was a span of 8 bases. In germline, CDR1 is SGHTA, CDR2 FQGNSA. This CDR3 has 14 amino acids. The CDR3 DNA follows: TGTGCCAGCAGCCTGGACTATAGCAATCAGCCCCAGCATTTT. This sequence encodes CASSLDYSNQPQHF.

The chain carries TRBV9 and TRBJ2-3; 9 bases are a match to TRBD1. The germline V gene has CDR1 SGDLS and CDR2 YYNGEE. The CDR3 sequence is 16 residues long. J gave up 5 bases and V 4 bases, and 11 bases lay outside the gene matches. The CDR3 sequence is CASSYSGTGSIDTQYF. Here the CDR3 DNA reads TGTGCCAGCAGCTATTCCGGGACAGGGTCGATAGATACGCAGTATTTT.

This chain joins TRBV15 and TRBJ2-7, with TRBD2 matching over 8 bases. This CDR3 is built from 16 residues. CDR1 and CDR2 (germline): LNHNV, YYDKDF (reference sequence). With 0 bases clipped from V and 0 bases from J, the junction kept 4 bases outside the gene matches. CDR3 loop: CATSRDFGGASYEQYF. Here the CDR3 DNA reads TGTGCCACCAGCAGAGATTTCGGGGGGGCCTCCTACGAGCAGTACTTC.

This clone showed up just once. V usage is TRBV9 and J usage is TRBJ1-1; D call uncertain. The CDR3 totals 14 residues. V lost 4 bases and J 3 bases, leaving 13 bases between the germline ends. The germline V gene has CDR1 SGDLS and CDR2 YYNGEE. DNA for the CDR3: TGTGCCAGCAGCCACGGACCTGGCGACACTGAAGCTTTCTTT. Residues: CASSHGPGDTEAFF.

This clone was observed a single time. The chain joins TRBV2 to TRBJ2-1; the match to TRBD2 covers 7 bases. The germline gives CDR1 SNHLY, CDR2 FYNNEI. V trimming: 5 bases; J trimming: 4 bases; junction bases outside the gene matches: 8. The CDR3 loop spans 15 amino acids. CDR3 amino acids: CASSRGRGLYNEQFF. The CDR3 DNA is TGTGCCAGCAGTCGAGGGAGGGGATTGTACAATGAGCAGTTCTTC.

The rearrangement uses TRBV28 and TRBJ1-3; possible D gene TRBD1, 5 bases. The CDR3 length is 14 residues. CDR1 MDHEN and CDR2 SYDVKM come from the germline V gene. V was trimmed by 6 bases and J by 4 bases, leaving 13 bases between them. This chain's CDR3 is CASSSPGAGNTIYF. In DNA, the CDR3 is TGTGCCAGCAGCTCACCCGGGGCCGGAAACACCATATATTTT. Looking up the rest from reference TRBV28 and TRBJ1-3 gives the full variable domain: DVKVTQSSRYLVKRTGEKVFLECVQDMDHENMFWYRQDPGLGLRLIYFSYDVKMKEKGDIPEGYSVSREKKERFSLILESASTNQTSMYLCASSSPGAGNTIYFGEGSWLTVV.

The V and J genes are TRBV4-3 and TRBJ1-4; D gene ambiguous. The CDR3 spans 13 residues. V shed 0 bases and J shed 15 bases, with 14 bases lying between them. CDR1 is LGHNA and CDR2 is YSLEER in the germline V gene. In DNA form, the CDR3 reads TGCGCCAGCAGCCAAGAGGTGTGGGGTGTGATGTTTTTT. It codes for CASSQEVWGVMFF.

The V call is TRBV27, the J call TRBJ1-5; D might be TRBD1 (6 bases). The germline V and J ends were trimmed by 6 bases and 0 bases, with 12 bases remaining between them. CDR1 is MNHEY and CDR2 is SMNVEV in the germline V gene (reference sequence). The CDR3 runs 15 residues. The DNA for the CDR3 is TGTGCCAGCAGCGGACAGTTAGGTAGCAATCAGCCCCAGCATTTT. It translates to CASSGQLGSNQPQHF.

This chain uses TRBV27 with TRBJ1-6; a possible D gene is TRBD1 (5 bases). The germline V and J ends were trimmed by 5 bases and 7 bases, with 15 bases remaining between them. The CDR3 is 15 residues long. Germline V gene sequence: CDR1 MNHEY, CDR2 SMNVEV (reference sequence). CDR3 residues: CASSVTGPLNSPLHF. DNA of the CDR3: TGTGCCAGCAGTGTCACGGGACCGCTAAATTCACCCCTCCACTTT.